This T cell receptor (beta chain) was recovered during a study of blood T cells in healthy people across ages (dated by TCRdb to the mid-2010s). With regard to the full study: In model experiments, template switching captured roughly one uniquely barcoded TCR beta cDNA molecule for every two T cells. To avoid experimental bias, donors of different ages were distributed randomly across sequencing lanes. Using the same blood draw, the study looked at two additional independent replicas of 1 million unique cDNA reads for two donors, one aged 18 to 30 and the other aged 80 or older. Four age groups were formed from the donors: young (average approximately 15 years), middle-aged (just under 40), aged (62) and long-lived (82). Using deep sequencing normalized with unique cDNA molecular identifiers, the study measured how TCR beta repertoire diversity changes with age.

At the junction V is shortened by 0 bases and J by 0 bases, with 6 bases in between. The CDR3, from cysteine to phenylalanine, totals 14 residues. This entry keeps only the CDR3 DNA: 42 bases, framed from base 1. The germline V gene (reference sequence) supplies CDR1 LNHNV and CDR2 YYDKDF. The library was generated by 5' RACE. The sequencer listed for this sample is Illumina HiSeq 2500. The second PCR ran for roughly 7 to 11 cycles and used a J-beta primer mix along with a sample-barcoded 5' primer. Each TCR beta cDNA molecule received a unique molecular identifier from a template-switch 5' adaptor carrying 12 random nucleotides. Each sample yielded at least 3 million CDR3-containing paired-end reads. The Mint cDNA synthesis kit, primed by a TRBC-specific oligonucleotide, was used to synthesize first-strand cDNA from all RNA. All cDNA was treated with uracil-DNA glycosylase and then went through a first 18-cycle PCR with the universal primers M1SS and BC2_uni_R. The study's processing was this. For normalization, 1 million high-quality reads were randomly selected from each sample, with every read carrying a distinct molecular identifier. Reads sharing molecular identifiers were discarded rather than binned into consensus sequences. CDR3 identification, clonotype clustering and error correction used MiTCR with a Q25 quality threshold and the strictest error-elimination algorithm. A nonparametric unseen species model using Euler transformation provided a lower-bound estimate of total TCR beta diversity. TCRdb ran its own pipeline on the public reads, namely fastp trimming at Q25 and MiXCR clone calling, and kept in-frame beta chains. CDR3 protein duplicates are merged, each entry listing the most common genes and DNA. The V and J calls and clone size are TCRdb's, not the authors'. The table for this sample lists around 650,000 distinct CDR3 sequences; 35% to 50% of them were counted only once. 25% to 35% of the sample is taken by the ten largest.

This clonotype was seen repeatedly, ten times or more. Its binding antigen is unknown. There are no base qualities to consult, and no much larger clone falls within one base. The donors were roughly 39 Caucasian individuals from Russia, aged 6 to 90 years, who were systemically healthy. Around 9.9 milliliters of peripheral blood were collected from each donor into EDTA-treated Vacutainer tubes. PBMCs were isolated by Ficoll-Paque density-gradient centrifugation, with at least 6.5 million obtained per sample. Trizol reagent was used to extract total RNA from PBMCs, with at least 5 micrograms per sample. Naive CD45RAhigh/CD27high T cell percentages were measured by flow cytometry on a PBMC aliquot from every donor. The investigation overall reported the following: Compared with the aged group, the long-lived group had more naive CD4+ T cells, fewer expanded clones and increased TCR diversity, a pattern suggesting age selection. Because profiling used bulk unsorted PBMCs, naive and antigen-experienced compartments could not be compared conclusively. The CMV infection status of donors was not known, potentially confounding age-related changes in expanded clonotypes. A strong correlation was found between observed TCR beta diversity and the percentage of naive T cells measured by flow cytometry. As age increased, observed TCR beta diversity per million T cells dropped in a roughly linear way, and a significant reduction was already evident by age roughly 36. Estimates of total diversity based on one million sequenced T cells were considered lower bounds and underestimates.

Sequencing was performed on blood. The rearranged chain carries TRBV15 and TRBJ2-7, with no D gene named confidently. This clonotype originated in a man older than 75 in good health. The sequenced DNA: TGTGCCACCAGCAGAGAGGGCGGCTCCTACGAGCAGTACTTC. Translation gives CATSREGGSYEQYF.